One and the same sample provided the 23 T cell receptor beta chains below, sequenced in a study of OX40 agonist ivuxolimab in advanced cancers. TCRdb keeps only in-frame clones here, not all; method: immunoSEQ multiplex PCR. The repertoire holds over 20,000 clones, about nine tenths seen once, with around a fifth in the top ten. The sample was CD4+ or CD8+ T cells sorted from blood, taken in a trial of the OX40 agonist ivuxolimab. Every receptor here comes from an adult with an advanced solid tumor such as melanoma, head and neck, liver or kidney cancer.

The V and J genes are TRBV10-3 and TRBJ2-1; the D gene is possibly TRBD1 (6 bases). The germline V gene has CDR1 ENHRY and CDR2 SYGVKD. Trimming stripped 7 bases from V and 8 bases from J, with 12 bases between. The CDR3 covers 12 residues. CDR3 sequence (DNA): TGTGCCATCAATGACAGGAACTATGAGCAGTTCTTC. Translation gives CAINDRNYEQFF.

The rearrangement joins TRBV27 to TRBJ2-5; TRBD2 matches at 13 bases. The CDR3 length is 15 residues. Germline CDR1 is MNHEY and CDR2 is SMNVEV (reference sequence). J was trimmed by 2 bases and V by 6 bases; bases with no gene match: 3. The CDR3 is CASSSGLAGQETQYF. In nucleotides, the CDR3 is TGTGCCAGCAGCTCGGGACTAGCGGGACAAGAGACCCAGTACTTC.

The chain recombines TRBV28 with TRBJ2-3, with 9 bases fitting TRBD2. The CDR3 has 15 amino acids. J was trimmed by 6 bases and V by 3 bases; bases with no gene match: 7. From germline, CDR1 is MDHEN and CDR2 SYDVKM. This CDR3 reads CASSFGGLAWDTQYF. The CDR3 DNA follows: TGTGCCAGCAGTTTTGGGGGACTAGCATGGGATACGCAGTATTTT.

The chain joins TRBV15 to TRBJ2-2, with D perhaps given as TRBD1 or TRBD2 (5 bases each). This CDR3 region has 13 residues. CDR1 and CDR2 from the germline V gene are LNHNV and YYDKDF (reference sequence). The V end was cut by 3 bases, the J end by 6 bases, with 8 bases between. CDR3 nucleotide sequence: TGTGCCACCAGCAGGAGGGGATCCGGGGAGCTGTTTTTT. Translating it yields CATSRRGSGELFF.

This clone turned up a few times. This chain connects TRBV27 to TRBJ2-1; maybe TRBD2 (6 bases). CDR3 length equals 15 residues. The V gene lost 5 bases and the J gene lost 0 bases, with 11 bases spanning the gap. The germline CDR1 and CDR2 sequences are MNHEY and SMNVEV (reference sequence). The DNA of the CDR3 is TGTGCCAGCAGTCCCGACGGGAGCTCCTACAATGAGCAGTTCTTC. Protein: CASSPDGSSYNEQFF.

CDR3: CASSLSENTEAFF. The CDR3 region has the DNA TGTGCCAGCAGTTTATCTGAGAACACTGAAGCTTTCTTT. The chain carries TRBV27 and TRBJ1-1; no clear D. Germline CDR1 and CDR2: MNHEY and SMNVEV (reference sequence). CDR3 length equals 13 residues. V shed 0 bases and J shed 1 base, with 3 bases lying between them.

This clone was seen just once. The genes are TRBV21-1 and TRBJ1-6. TRBV21-1 is annotated as a pseudogene. CDR3 length: 19 amino acids. Here the CDR3 reads CASSRSIPSMHLDNSPLHF. The CDR3 DNA follows: TGTGCCAGCAGCAGATCAATCCCGAGCATGCATTTGGATAATTCACCCCTCCACTTT.

A few counts support this clone. The chain is built from TRBV9 and TRBJ2-7; D is uncertain. Germline values: CDR1 SGDLS, CDR2 YYNGEE. Trimming cost V 5 bases and J 4 bases, with 13 bases left between them. This CDR3 has 13 residues. The CDR3 nucleotides are TGTGCCAGCAGTGATTACATGAGATACGAGCAGTACTTC. This codes for CASSDYMRYEQYF.

In this sample, this clone turned up once. The J gene is TRBJ1-1, the V gene TRBV11-1, with TRBD1 as a possible D gene (6 bases). This CDR3 has 16 amino acids. V lost 0 bases, J lost 3 bases, and 14 bases lay in between. The germline gives CDR1 SGHAT, CDR2 FQDESV (reference sequence). CDR3 region: CASSLASQGPYTEAFF. CDR3 bases: TGTGCCAGCAGCTTAGCATCCCAGGGGCCCTACACTGAAGCTTTCTTT.

The CDR3 region has the DNA TGTGCCAGCAGCCCCGGGAACAGCTACGAGCAGTACTTC. It encodes CASSPGNSYEQYF. V is TRBV27 and J is TRBJ2-7; tentative D call: TRBD2 (5 bases). Trimming removed 6 bases from V and 3 bases from J, with 12 bases in between. The CDR3 length is 13 residues. Germline V lookup: CDR1 MNHEY, CDR2 SMNVEV (reference sequence).

This clone was seen just once. The chain couples TRBV14 to TRBJ2-7; no reliable D call. The CDR3 length is 14 residues. Trimming removed 4 bases at V and 2 bases at J, with 12 bases between. Per the germline V gene, CDR1 is SGHDN and CDR2 is FVKESK. CDR3 protein: CASSLVPLPYEQYF. The DNA for the CDR3 is TGTGCCAGCAGCCTCGTCCCTCTACCCTACGAGCAGTACTTC.

This chain connects TRBV7-8 to TRBJ1-1, with D hard to call. Germline CDR1 SGHVS, CDR2 FQNEAQ. Trimming left V 5 bases short and J 1 base short, with 8 bases between. The CDR3 length is 13 residues. The chain's CDR3 is CASSLPGNTEAFF. The DNA for the CDR3 is TGTGCCAGCAGCCTCCCGGGGAACACTGAAGCTTTCTTT.

This sequence joins TRBV5-1 and TRBJ2-7; TRBD1 might be the D (6 bases). CDR1 and CDR2 from the germline V gene are SGHRS and YFSETQ. With 4 bases removed from V and 0 bases from J, the gap between germline ends came to 17 bases. The CDR3 covers 16 residues. The CDR3 reads CASSPLGQGNSYEQYF. The CDR3 region has the DNA TGCGCCAGCAGCCCCCTCGGGCAGGGGAACTCCTACGAGCAGTACTTC.

On this clone: The sample has other DNA sequences that encode this CDR3 too. This chain connects TRBV7-9 to TRBJ1-6; D call uncertain. Germline V gene sequence: CDR1 SEHNR, CDR2 FQNEAQ (reference sequence). The CDR3 covers 12 residues. The V end was cut by 1 base, the J end by 9 bases, with 4 bases between. Here the CDR3 DNA reads TGTGCCAGCAGCTTAGGGGGTTCACCCCTCCACTTT. Translation gives CASSLGGSPLHF.

This sequence joins TRBV9 and TRBJ1-6; TRBD1 agrees at 7 bases. Trimming took 3 bases from V and 1 from J; bases not matched to a gene: 10. CDR1 SGDLS and CDR2 YYNGEE come from the germline V gene. The CDR3 is made up of 18 amino acids. The CDR3 nucleotides read TGTGCCAGCAGCGGTGAAGACAGGGAAGGATCCTATAATTCACCCCTCCACTTT. Amino acid sequence: CASSGEDREGSYNSPLHF.

The gene calls are TRBV12-5 and TRBJ2-3; no clear D gene. Deletions cut 3 bases from V and 5 bases from J, with 18 bases between. Germline-derived CDR1 and CDR2 are LGHNT and FRNRAP. The CDR3 consists of 16 residues. In DNA form, the CDR3 reads TGTGCTAGTGGTTTTAACCTGAGACCCGCCGTAGATACGCAGTATTTT. Translated, it gives CASGFNLRPAVDTQYF.

This chain uses TRBV28 with TRBJ2-2; possible D gene TRBD1, 5 bases. V was clipped by 7 bases and J by 4 bases, with 13 bases between them. Germline V gene lookup returns CDR1 MDHEN and CDR2 SYDVKM. The CDR3 extends over 14 amino acids. The CDR3, as DNA: TGTGCCAGCAACCCACCAGGGTCCACCGGGGAGCTGTTTTTT. This encodes CASNPPGSTGELFF.

V usage is TRBV30 and J usage is TRBJ2-5, with 8 bases aligning to TRBD2. Germline V CDR1 and CDR2: GTSNPN, SVGIG (reference sequence). The trim removed 1 base at V and 9 bases at J, leaving 13 bases unmatched. This CDR3 has 15 amino acids. The CDR3 is CAWSAATDPGGAQYF. CDR3 DNA: TGTGCCTGGAGTGCAGCGACAGACCCGGGAGGGGCCCAGTACTTC.

The chain is built from TRBV27 and TRBJ1-1, with D unclear. Germline CDR1 MNHEY, CDR2 SMNVEV (reference sequence). V was cut by 8 bases and J by 4 bases, with 14 bases left in between. This CDR3 has 13 residues. CDR3 nucleotide sequence: TGTGCCAGCGCATATCGGACGGGCACTGAAGCTTTCTTT. This sequence encodes CASAYRTGTEAFF.

The chain links TRBV7-9 to TRBJ2-3; D is ambiguous. The CDR3 is 18 amino acids. V was cut by 4 bases and J by 1 base, with 21 bases left in between. Germline V gives CDR1 SEHNR, CDR2 FQNEAQ (reference sequence). Here the CDR3 DNA reads TGTGCCAGCAGCTCCAGTACGGTAACGATGGATGGCACAGATACGCAGTATTTT. Its translation: CASSSSTVTMDGTDTQYF.

The CDR3 DNA sequence: TGTGCCAGCAGCTTTCCCCTCGGGAGGGGGCCCAGCACAGATACGCAGTATTTT. It translates to CASSFPLGRGPSTDTQYF. V is TRBV7-9 and J is TRBJ2-3; a possible D gene is TRBD2 (8 bases). Germline assignment: CDR1 SEHNR and CDR2 FQNEAQ (reference sequence). The length of the CDR3 is 18 residues. Trimming took 3 bases from V and 0 from J, leaving 19 bases between them.

The CDR3 reads CASSLSPSQGWEQYF. DNA of the CDR3: TGTGCCAGCAGTTTATCGCCGTCCCAAGGGTGGGAGCAGTACTTC. V and J are TRBV27 and TRBJ2-7; no clear D gene. There are 15 residues in the CDR3. With 0 bases removed from V and 7 bases from J, the gap between germline ends came to 16 bases. Germline CDR1 reads MNHEY; CDR2 reads SMNVEV (reference sequence).

The chain has TRBV30 and TRBJ2-4; perhaps TRBD2 as D (5 bases). The CDR3 length is 16 residues. Germline lookup yields CDR1 GTSNPN and CDR2 SVGIG (reference sequence). V was shortened by 4 bases and J by 3 bases, with 19 bases between the two germline ends. CDR3 protein: CAWTRRRVGGKNIQYF. The DNA of the CDR3 is TGTGCCTGGACCCGACGTCGGGTCGGAGGCAAAAACATTCAGTACTTC.